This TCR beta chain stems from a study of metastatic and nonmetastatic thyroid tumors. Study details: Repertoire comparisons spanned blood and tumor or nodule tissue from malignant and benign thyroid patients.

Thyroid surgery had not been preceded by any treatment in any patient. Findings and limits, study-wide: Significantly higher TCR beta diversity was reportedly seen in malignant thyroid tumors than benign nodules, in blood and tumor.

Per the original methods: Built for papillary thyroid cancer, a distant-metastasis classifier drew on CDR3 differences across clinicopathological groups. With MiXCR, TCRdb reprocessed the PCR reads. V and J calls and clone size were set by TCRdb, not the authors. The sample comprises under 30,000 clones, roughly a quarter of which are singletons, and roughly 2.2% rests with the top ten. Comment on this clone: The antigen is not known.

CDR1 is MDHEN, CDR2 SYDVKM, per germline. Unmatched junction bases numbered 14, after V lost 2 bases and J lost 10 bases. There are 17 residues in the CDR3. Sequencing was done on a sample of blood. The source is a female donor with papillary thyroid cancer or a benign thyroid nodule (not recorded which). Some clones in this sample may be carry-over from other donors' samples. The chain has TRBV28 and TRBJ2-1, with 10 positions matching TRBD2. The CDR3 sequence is CASSLEGVGTSDDEQFF. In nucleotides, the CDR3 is TGTGCCAGCAGTTTAGAAGGTGTTGGGACTAGCGATGACGAGCAGTTCTTC. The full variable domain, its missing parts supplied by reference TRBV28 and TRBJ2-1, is DVKVTQSSRYLVKRTGEKVFLECVQDMDHENMFWYRQDPGLGLRLIYFSYDVKMKEKGDIPEGYSVSREKKERFSLILESASTNQTSMYLCASSLEGVGTSDDEQFFGPGTRLTVL.